This T cell receptor (beta chain) emerged from a study of blood T cell repertoires in COVID-19. Turning to the study itself: COVID-19 samples collected from the United States, Italy and Spain covered acute and convalescent phases.

From germline, CDR1 is SGHRS and CDR2 YFSETQ. V was pared by 1 base and J by 4 bases, with 17 bases between. CDR3 length: 16 residues. TCRdb's copy holds only in-frame clones and misses some; the assay was immunoSEQ multiplex PCR. The sample includes 250,000 to 300,000 clones, just over 90% seen only once; the top ten take about 2.2%. The chain links TRBV5-1 to TRBJ1-1; a weak D match, TRBD1 (6 bases). The sequence was collected from a woman in her 30s with COVID-19, enrolled during active disease. Sequenced input: peripheral blood. The CDR3 bases are TGCGCCAGCAGCTTGCGTCCCGCAGGGGAGTCCACTGAAGCTTTCTTT. Translation gives CASSLRPAGESTEAFF.